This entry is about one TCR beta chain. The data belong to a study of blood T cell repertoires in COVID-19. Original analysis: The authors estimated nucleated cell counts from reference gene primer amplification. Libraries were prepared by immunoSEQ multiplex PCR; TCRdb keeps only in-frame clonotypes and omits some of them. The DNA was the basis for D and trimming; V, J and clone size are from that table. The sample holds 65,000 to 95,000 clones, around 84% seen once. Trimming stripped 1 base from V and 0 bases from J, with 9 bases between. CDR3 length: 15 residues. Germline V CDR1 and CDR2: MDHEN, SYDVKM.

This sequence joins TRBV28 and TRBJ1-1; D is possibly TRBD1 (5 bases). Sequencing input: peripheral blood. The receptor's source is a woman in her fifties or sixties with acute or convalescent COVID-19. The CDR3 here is CASSLFGGMNTEAFF. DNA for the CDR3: TGTGCCAGCAGTTTATTCGGGGGGATGAACACTGAAGCTTTCTTT. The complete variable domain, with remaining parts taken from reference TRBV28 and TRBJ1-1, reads DVKVTQSSRYLVKRTGEKVFLECVQDMDHENMFWYRQDPGLGLRLIYFSYDVKMKEKGDIPEGYSVSREKKERFSLILESASTNQTSMYLCASSLFGGMNTEAFFGQGTRLTVV.